The T cell receptor (beta chain) under discussion was sequenced for a study of early T cells in non-severe SARS-CoV-2 infection. Turning to the study itself: The study sequenced bulk RNA from unsorted whole blood, with chains unpaired.

This clonotype was seen at least ten times. TCRdb analysed the 5' RACE reads with MiXCR anew, one entry per CDR3 protein. This sample has around 34,000 distinct CDR3 sequences, with about 4.5% found just once. From germline, CDR1 is SQVTM and CDR2 ANQGSEA. V gave up 5 bases and J gave up 4 bases; unmatched junction bases: 7. There are 13 residues in the CDR3. The V call is TRBV29-1, the J call TRBJ1-2, with 7 bases identical to TRBD1. The sample was whole blood. This receptor was identified in an adult who was a healthcare worker with PCR-confirmed SARS-CoV-2 infection or an uninfected control (not recorded which). The CDR3 DNA reads TGCAGCGTTTCACAGGGGACGGGCTATGGCTACACCTTC. Translation gives CSVSQGTGYGYTF.